These 8 T cell receptor beta chains came from one sample sequenced in a study of blood T cell repertoires in COVID-19. The assay was immunoSEQ multiplex PCR, and TCRdb's table has in-frame clones only and misses some. The sample has 250,000 to 300,000 clones, 70% to 90% seen once; the top ten hold over 4.5%. The sample consisted of peripheral blood. Source of these receptors: a man between 60 and 70 years old who had recovered from COVID-19.

The chain joins TRBV5-1 to TRBJ2-1; possible D gene TRBD1, 7 bases. There are 15 residues in the CDR3. CDR1 and CDR2 from the germline V gene are SGHRS and YFSETQ. V lost 0 bases and J lost 4, with 11 bases in between. Written as DNA, the CDR3 is TGCGCCAGCAGCTTGGGGCGGGACAGTTACAATGAGCAGTTCTTC. Translated, it gives CASSLGRDSYNEQFF.

The gene calls are TRBV30 and TRBJ1-4; D gene unclear. The length of the CDR3 is 14 residues. Germline CDR1 and CDR2: GTSNPN and SVGIG (reference sequence). V lost 3 bases to trimming and J lost 1 base, with 9 bases between them. The CDR3 DNA reads TGTGCCTGGAGGGGCCTGGGAACTAATGAAAAACTGTTTTTT. Its translation: CAWRGLGTNEKLFF.

This clone was recorded once. The chain carries TRBV27 and TRBJ2-5; 9 positions agree with TRBD1. With 4 bases clipped from V and 4 bases from J, the junction kept 13 bases outside the gene matches. Germline CDR1 MNHEY, CDR2 SMNVEV (reference sequence). CDR3 length: 17 residues. The CDR3 reads CASSSGQGIVRRETQYF. Written as DNA, the CDR3 is TGTGCCAGCAGTTCGGGACAGGGAATCGTCCGGCGAGAGACCCAGTACTTC.

The sample holds one count of this clone. The chain is built from TRBV28 and TRBJ2-1; a possible D gene is TRBD1 (5 bases). V lost 7 bases and J 13 bases, leaving 14 bases between the germline ends. CDR1 MDHEN and CDR2 SYDVKM come from the germline V gene. The CDR3 consists of 11 residues. The CDR3 loop reads CASIEKGRQFF. DNA of the CDR3: TGTGCCAGCATCGAAAAGGGGCGCCAGTTCTTC.

The chain carries TRBV6-2 or TRBV6-3 and TRBJ2-7; D may be TRBD2 (6 bases). The CDR3 runs to 15 residues. V was trimmed by 6 bases and J by 3 bases, leaving 18 bases between them. Looked up from germline, CDR1 is MNHEY and CDR2 is SVGEGT. The CDR3 sequence is CASSKRVAGIYEQYF. DNA for the CDR3: TGTGCCAGCAGCAAACGGGTTGCGGGGATCTACGAGCAGTACTTC.

The chain carries TRBV18 and TRBJ2-5; 10 bases are shared with TRBD2. Germline trimming cut 2 bases from V and 5 bases from J; bases unmatched to any gene: 5. The CDR3 runs 15 residues. Per the germline V gene, CDR1 is KGHSH and CDR2 is LQKENI. The CDR3 loop is CASSPLGTSEETQYF. As DNA, the CDR3 is TGTGCCAGCTCACCATTAGGGACTAGCGAGGAGACCCAGTACTTC.

V usage is TRBV6-5 and J usage is TRBJ1-6; 8 positions match TRBD1. Germline-derived CDR1 and CDR2 are MNHEY and SVGAGI. V shed 5 bases, J shed 9 bases, and the junction held 6 bases outside the gene matches. This CDR3 is built from 14 residues. The DNA for the CDR3 is TGTGCCAGCAGTACCACAGGGGGAGCTTCACCCCTCCACTTT. Translating it yields CASSTTGGASPLHF.

J is TRBJ1-5 and V is TRBV19; 8 bases match TRBD1. V shed 7 bases and J 6 bases; nucleotides not matched to a gene: 8. The CDR3 has 14 residues. Per germline, CDR1 LNHDA and CDR2 SQIVND (reference sequence). The CDR3 DNA is TGTGCCAGTACCTTGGACAGGGTAACTCAGCCCCAGCATTTT. It specifies CASTLDRVTQPQHF.